The sequence of this T cell receptor beta chain was determined in a study of T cell clones after liver transplantation. Study-wide background: Blood was drawn pre-transplant, before withdrawal, and after full or failed withdrawal.

The V gene lost 3 bases and the J gene lost 10 bases, with 12 bases spanning the gap. The germline V gene encodes CDR1 MNHEY and CDR2 SMNVEV (reference sequence). The CDR3 length is 13 residues. Clones were sequenced by immunoSEQ multiplex PCR, and TCRdb holds only the in-frame ones, with some missing. The table lists about 120,000 clones, approximately 90% of them singletons. Sequences were derived from CD4+ T cells from blood, sampled 12 months after liver transplant. The receptor's source is a human patient who received a liver transplant. Some T cells may originate from the graft donor. The V call is TRBV27, the J call TRBJ1-4, with a possible D match to TRBD1 (5 bases). The CDR3 loop reads CASSFGEGLKLFF. In nucleotides, the CDR3 is TGTGCCAGCAGTTTTGGGGAGGGGCTAAAACTGTTTTTT.